The 3 T cell receptor beta chains reported below all come from one sample, sequenced in a study of blood T cells in healthy people across ages. Alongside a J-beta primer mix, a sample-barcoded 5' primer served in a second PCR lasting about 6 to 12 cycles. Via MiXCR, TCRdb re-called the 5' RACE reads, giving one row per CDR3 protein. The repertoire includes 1.5 million to 2 million distinct CDR3 sequences, approximately 32% of them detected once, and 11% sits in the top ten. The sequenced sample was blood. Every receptor here comes from a woman under 40 in good health.

The chain recombines TRBV7-9 with TRBJ2-3, with D tentatively TRBD2 (5 bases). The length of the CDR3 is 13 residues. With 5 bases removed from V and 9 bases from J, the gap between germline ends came to 15 bases. Germline CDR1 reads SEHNR; CDR2 reads FQNEAQ (reference sequence). The CDR3 sequence: CASSPEARVTQYF. DNA for the CDR3: TGTGCCAGCAGCCCCGAGGCGAGGGTAACGCAGTATTTT.

The table lists this clonotype with a few counts. The rearrangement uses TRBV20-1 and TRBJ2-7; D might be TRBD2 (6 bases). V was pared by 6 bases and J by 0 bases, with 18 bases between. The CDR3 totals 15 residues. Germline V gives CDR1 DFQATT, CDR2 SNEGSKA (reference sequence). The CDR3 loop is CSARGQAGFSYEQYF. For the CDR3, the DNA is TGCAGTGCCCGGGGTCAGGCGGGGTTCTCCTACGAGCAGTACTTC.

J is TRBJ2-3 and V is TRBV15; D gene ambiguous. This CDR3 region has 16 residues. Per the germline V gene, CDR1 is LNHNV and CDR2 is YYDKDF (reference sequence). The V gene lost 7 bases and the J gene lost 6 bases, with 23 bases spanning the gap. The CDR3 here is CATTERGPTITDTQYF. The CDR3 coding sequence is TGTGCCACCACTGAACGCGGACCGACCATTACTGATACGCAGTATTTT. Drawing the rest from reference TRBV15 and TRBJ2-3, the complete variable domain is DAMVIQNPRYQVTQFGKPVTLSCSQTLNHNVMYWYQQKSSQAPKLLFHYYDKDFNNEADTPDNFQSRRPNTSFCFLDIRSPGLGDTAMYLCATTERGPTITDTQYFGPGTRLTVL.